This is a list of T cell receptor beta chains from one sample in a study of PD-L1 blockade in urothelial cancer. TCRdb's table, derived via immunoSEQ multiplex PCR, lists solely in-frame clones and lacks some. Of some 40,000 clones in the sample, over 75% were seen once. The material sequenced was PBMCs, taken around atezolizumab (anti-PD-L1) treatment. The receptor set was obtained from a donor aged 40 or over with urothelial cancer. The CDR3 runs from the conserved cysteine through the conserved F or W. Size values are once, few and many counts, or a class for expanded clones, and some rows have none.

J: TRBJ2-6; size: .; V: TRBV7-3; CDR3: CASSLTQASGANVLTF
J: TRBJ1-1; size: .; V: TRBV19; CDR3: CASSIVDSPATEAFF
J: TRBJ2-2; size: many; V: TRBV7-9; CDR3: CASSWTSGGTGELFF
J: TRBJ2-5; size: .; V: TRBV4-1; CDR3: CASSQDGDPRFETQYF
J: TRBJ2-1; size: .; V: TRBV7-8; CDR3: CASSLAQRYNEQFF
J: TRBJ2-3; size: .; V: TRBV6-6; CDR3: CASRIAGGTDTQYF
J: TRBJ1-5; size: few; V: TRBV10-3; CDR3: CAISGTGPNQPQHF
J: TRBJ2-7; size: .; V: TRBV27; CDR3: CASPLGWEQYF
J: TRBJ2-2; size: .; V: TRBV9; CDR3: CASSVGTIPGGELFF
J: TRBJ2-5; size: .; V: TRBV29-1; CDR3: CSAGLAGGGETQYF
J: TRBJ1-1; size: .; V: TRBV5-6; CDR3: CASSITPNTEAFF
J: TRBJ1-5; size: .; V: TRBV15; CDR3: CATGDDQPQHF
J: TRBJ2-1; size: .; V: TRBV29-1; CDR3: CSATESSYNEQFF
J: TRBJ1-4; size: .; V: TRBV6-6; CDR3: CASSYSTGGVEKLFF
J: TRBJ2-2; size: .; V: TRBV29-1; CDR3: CSVRSVLSNTGELFF
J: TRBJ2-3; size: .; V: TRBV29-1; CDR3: CSGGEGEDTQYF
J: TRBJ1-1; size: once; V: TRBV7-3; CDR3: CASSPGTGAGNTEAFF
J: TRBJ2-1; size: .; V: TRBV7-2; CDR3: CASSLGGSLGGNEQFF
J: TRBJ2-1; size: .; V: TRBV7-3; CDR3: CASSYQEGPWNEQFF
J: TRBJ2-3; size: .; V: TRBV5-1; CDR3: CASSLVSWEFGTDTQYF
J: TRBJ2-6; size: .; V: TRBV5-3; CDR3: CARSPNPGGGLGGANVLTF
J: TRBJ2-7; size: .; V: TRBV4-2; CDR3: CASSHVGAGYEQYF
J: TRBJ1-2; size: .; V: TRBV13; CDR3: CASSFARTGWDGYTF
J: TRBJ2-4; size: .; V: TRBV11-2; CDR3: CASSPLQGWNIQYF
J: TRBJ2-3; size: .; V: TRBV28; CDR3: CASRPGGGDTQYF
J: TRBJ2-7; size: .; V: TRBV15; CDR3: CATSRGGALTEQYF
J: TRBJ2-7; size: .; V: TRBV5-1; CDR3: CASSLVFQYEQYF
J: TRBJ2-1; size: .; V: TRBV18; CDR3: CASSPRLGRLAGVSSYNEQFF
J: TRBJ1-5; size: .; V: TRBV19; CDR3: CASKPQGAGNQPQHF
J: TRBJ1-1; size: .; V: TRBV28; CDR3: CASSRGGSYTEAFF
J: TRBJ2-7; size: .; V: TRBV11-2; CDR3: CASNRGLAGGSPYEQYF
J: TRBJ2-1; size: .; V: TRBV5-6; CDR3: CASSPTSFSEQFF
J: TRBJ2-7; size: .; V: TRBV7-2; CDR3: CASRPGTSGSIRSEQYF
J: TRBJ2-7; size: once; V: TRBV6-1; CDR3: CASSTRTGSSYEQYF
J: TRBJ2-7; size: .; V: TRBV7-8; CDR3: CASSLAVGAPYEQYF
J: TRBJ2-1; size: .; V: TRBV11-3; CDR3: CASSPGSSYNEQFF
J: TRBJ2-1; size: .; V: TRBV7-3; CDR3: CASSQSGTSGYNEQFF
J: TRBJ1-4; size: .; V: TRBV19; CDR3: CASSAGQVANEKLFF
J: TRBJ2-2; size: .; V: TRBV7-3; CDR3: CASSPGTSGELFF
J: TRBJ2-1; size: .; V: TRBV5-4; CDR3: CASSPGGTRGGNEQFF
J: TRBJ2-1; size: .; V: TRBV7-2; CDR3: CASSLDWAGPLF
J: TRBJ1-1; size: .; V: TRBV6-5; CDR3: CATRGRAPNTEAFF
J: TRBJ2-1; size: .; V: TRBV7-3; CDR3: CASSPGSQNEQFF